Listed below are T cell receptor beta chains from one sample, sequenced in a study of OX40 agonist ivuxolimab in advanced cancers. Clones were sequenced by immunoSEQ multiplex PCR, and TCRdb holds only the in-frame ones, with some missing. The sample has about 46,000 clones; approximately 90% are singletons. The sample in question was CD4+ or CD8+ T cells sorted from blood, obtained in a trial of the OX40 agonist ivuxolimab. Receptors were obtained from an adult with an advanced solid tumor such as melanoma, head and neck, liver or kidney cancer. Both conserved end residues are part of each CDR3. The D gene is left open where the match is weak. Clone size, where shown, is once, few, many, or a class for clones that have expanded.

once | NA | TRBJ2-3 | TRBV5-6 | CASSLAIAPSTDTQYF | TGTGCCAGCAGCTTGGCCATAGCGCCTAGCACAGATACGCAGTATTTT
NA | NA | TRBJ2-7 | TRBV21-1 | CASSNRGACYEQYF | TGTGCCAGCAGCAACAGGGGGGCGTGCTACGAGCAGTACTTC
NA | NA | TRBJ1-2 | TRBV19 | CASSMRGGGDGYTF | TGTGCCAGTAGTATGAGGGGAGGCGGGGATGGCTACACCTTC
NA | TRBD1 | TRBJ1-4 | TRBV2 | CASSERYRGNEKLFF | TGTGCCAGCAGTGAACGGTACAGGGGTAATGAAAAACTGTTTTTT
NA | TRBD2 | TRBJ2-1 | TRBV30 | CAWSALRLADNNEQFF | TGTGCCTGGAGCGCTCTTAGACTAGCGGATAACAATGAGCAGTTCTTC
once | NA | TRBJ2-4 | TRBV7-2 | CASSLAGGEGNIQYF | TGTGCCAGCAGCTTAGCAGGAGGCGAGGGAAACATTCAGTACTTC
few | TRBD1 | TRBJ1-2 | TRBV5-4 | CASSWAGQGLVGYTF | TGTGCCAGCAGCTGGGCGGGACAGGGACTGGTCGGCTACACCTTC
NA | TRBD2 | TRBJ2-3 | TRBV7-9 | CASSFYSGGALTDTQYF | TGTGCCAGCAGCTTCTATAGCGGGGGGGCACTCACAGATACGCAGTATTTT
NA | NA | TRBJ2-1 | TRBV30 | CAWSVDGGAYNEQFF | TGTGCCTGGAGTGTAGACGGGGGTGCCTACAATGAGCAGTTCTTC
NA | NA | TRBJ2-5 | TRBV6-4 | CASIRASEIQETQYF | TGTGCCAGCATTCGGGCCAGCGAAATCCAAGAGACCCAGTACTTC
NA | TRBD1 | TRBJ2-1 | TRBV7-9 | CASSLSGTERYNEQFF | TGTGCCAGCAGCTTATCCGGGACAGAGCGCTACAATGAGCAGTTCTTC
NA | NA | TRBJ2-5 | TRBV7-3 | CASSATGAVQETQYF | TGTGCCAGCAGCGCAACCGGGGCAGTGCAAGAGACCCAGTACTTC
NA | NA | TRBJ2-6 | TRBV7-3 | CASSPEAGPTGANVLTF | TGTGCCAGCAGCCCAGAGGCGGGACCGACTGGGGCCAACGTCCTGACTTTC
NA | TRBD1 | TRBJ2-7 | TRBV6-6 | CASSYSPGQGHEQYF | TGTGCCAGCAGTTACTCTCCGGGACAGGGCCACGAGCAGTACTTC
NA | TRBD1 | TRBJ2-1 | TRBV9 | CASSVEGTVYNEQFF | TGTGCCAGCAGCGTAGAGGGGACAGTCTACAATGAGCAGTTCTTC
NA | NA | TRBJ1-1 | TRBV28 | CASRYRIANTEAFF | TGTGCCAGCAGATATCGGATTGCGAACACTGAAGCTTTCTTT
NA | TRBD1 | TRBJ1-1 | TRBV28 | CASSQGAAEAFF | TGTGCCAGCAGCCAGGGGGCGGCTGAAGCTTTCTTT
once | NA | TRBJ1-1 | TRBV27 | CASCMFLGGGTEAFF | TGTGCCAGCTGCATGTTTTTAGGAGGCGGCACTGAAGCTTTCTTT
NA | NA | TRBJ2-1 | TRBV11-2 | CASSLAGVHNEQFF | TGTGCCAGCAGCTTAGCGGGAGTCCACAATGAGCAGTTCTTC
NA | TRBD2 | TRBJ2-7 | TRBV7-6 | CASSRAGTSGEQYF | TGTGCCAGCAGCCGAGCGGGGACTAGCGGTGAGCAGTACTTC
NA | NA | TRBJ1-2 | TRBV30 | CAWSVNYRVANYGYTF | TGTGCCTGGAGTGTGAATTACAGGGTAGCTAACTATGGCTACACCTTC
NA | TRBD1 | TRBJ2-5 | TRBV6-6 | CASSPGTAETQYF | TGTGCCAGCAGCCCCGGGACAGCAGAGACCCAGTACTTC
NA | TRBD2 | TRBJ2-3 | TRBV27 | CASSILGGGTDTQYF | TGTGCCAGCAGCATCCTCGGGGGGGGCACAGATACGCAGTATTTT
NA | NA | TRBJ1-3 | TRBV7-9 | CASSLGFGREGNTIYF | TGTGCCAGCAGCTTAGGATTCGGCAGGGAGGGAAACACCATATATTTT
NA | NA | TRBJ1-3 | TRBV28 | CASSLMSNSGNTIYF | TGTGCCAGCAGTTTAATGTCTAACTCTGGAAACACCATATATTTT
few | NA | TRBJ2-7 | TRBV2 | CASSDTYEQYF | TGTGCCAGCAGTGACACCTACGAGCAGTACTTC
NA | NA | TRBJ2-7 | TRBV6-6 | CASSYSSRAEQYF | TGTGCCAGCAGTTACTCGTCAAGGGCCGAGCAGTACTTC
medium-sized | NA | TRBJ2-5 | TRBV6-4 | CASSRYGGTQETQYF | TGTGCCAGCAGTAGGTATGGCGGAACCCAAGAGACCCAGTACTTC
once | NA | TRBJ2-7 | TRBV30 | CAWSSPLYEQYF | TGTGCCTGGAGCTCCCCGCTCTACGAGCAGTACTTC
NA | NA | TRBJ2-7 | TRBV21-1 | CASSKGSSKSYEQYF | TGTGCCAGCAGCAAAGGGTCCTCTAAGTCCTACGAGCAGTACTTC
NA | TRBD1 | TRBJ2-1 | TRBV18 | CASSPEGGAYNEQFF | TGTGCCAGCTCACCAGAAGGGGGCGCCTACAATGAGCAGTTCTTC
NA | TRBD1 | TRBJ2-5 | TRBV27 | CASSLISGGMETQYF | TGTGCCAGCAGTTTAATATCAGGGGGCATGGAGACCCAGTACTTC
few | NA | TRBJ1-5 | TRBV27 | CASSQGWDQPQHF | TGTGCCAGCAGTCAGGGTTGGGATCAGCCCCAGCATTTT
NA | NA | TRBJ2-1 | TRBV7-9 | CASSFGSSYNEQFF | TGTGCCAGCAGCTTCGGGAGTTCCTACAATGAGCAGTTCTTC
NA | NA | TRBJ1-5 | TRBV10-2 | CASSARGREEPQHF | TGCGCCAGCAGTGCCAGGGGCAGGGAGGAGCCCCAGCATTTT
NA | NA | TRBJ2-3 | TRBV7-6 | CASSQYPKGYTDTQYF | TGTGCCAGCAGCCAATATCCTAAGGGGTACACAGATACGCAGTATTTT
NA | TRBD2 | TRBJ2-5 | TRBV28 | CASSTTSGRAETQYF | TGTGCCAGCAGTACAACTAGCGGGAGGGCAGAGACCCAGTACTTC
NA | NA | TRBJ2-1 | TRBV10-3 | CAISPGLYNEQFF | TGTGCCATCAGTCCGGGACTCTACAATGAGCAGTTCTTC
NA | NA | TRBJ1-4 | TRBV27 | CASRPGTALNEKLFF | TGTGCCAGCAGGCCTGGGACGGCTCTTAATGAAAAACTGTTTTTT
NA | NA | TRBJ2-3 | TRBV9 | CASSVVGGTDTQYF | TGTGCCAGCAGCGTAGTAGGTGGCACAGATACGCAGTATTTT
few | NA | TRBJ2-7 | TRBV6-5 | CASSYSSRAHEQYF | TGTGCCAGCAGTTACTCGAGCAGGGCCCACGAGCAGTACTTC
NA | NA | TRBJ1-1 | TRBV27 | CASSLVPGTRTEAFF | TGTGCCAGCAGTTTAGTCCCAGGCACGCGCACTGAAGCTTTCTTT
NA | NA | TRBJ1-6 | TRBV25-1 | CASTSSGGWAPLHF | TGTGCCAGCACCTCCAGCGGGGGATGGGCACCCCTCCACTTT
NA | TRBD2 | TRBJ2-5 | TRBV10-1 | CASSGTSGLQETQYF | TGCGCCAGCAGTGGGACTAGCGGGCTCCAAGAGACCCAGTACTTC